The entry below gives a single T cell receptor beta chain sequence along with its context. What it recognizes is unknown. CDR1 and CDR2 from the germline V gene are MDHEN and SYDVKM. V was cut by 5 bases and J by 4 bases, with 23 bases left in between. The CDR3 totals 17 residues. The data were produced by immunoSEQ multiplex PCR, yet TCRdb's version contains in-frame clones alone and is incomplete. The table lists over 100,000 clones, approximately 92% of them singletons, with about 3.1% in the top ten. These data are taken from a study of T cell responses to AZD1222 COVID-19 vaccine. Study findings and constraints: Donors, mostly white British, included more females; clonal diversity was possibly underestimated. Nearly half of the spike-specific TCRs reportedly recognize variant regions that carry no mutations. The repertoires were collected only after the peak T cell response.

The starting material was peripheral blood, obtained on day 0 of AZD1222 vaccination. The chain uses TRBV28 and TRBJ2-5, with D possibly being TRBD1 (7 bases). The sequence was collected from an adult in good health. CDR3 residues: CASSPTIWRGRIETQYF. Here the CDR3 DNA reads TGTGCCAGCAGTCCCACTATATGGAGGGGGCGAATAGAGACCCAGTACTTC.